Below, one T cell receptor (beta chain) is given with its context. Its antigen is currently unknown. The CDR3 extends over 15 amino acids. From germline, CDR1 is SGHVS and CDR2 FNYEAQ. V was shortened by 7 bases and J by 0 bases, with 13 bases between the two germline ends. The record originates from a study of T cell repertoires in cytomegalovirus infection. Study-wide context: It was the public TCR beta signatures that indicated both CMV infection and matching HLA type.

TCRdb re-called the reads with MiXCR, one entry per CDR3 protein. The data contain over 150,000 distinct CDR3 sequences, about 21% of them singletons. Overall study results and limits: Across the ex vivo response, the dominant clonotypes were HLA-C-restricted CMV-specific TCR beta clonotypes. Frequencies of public TCR beta families were cumulated, and this identified carriers of CMV plus the relevant HLA.

This receptor was taken from a human donor in good health (CMV status not recorded). Some clones in this sample may be carry-over from other donors' samples. The sample taken for sequencing was PBMCs. This chain uses TRBV7-6 with TRBJ2-1; D gene unclear. CDR3 amino acids: CASKMSASSYNEQFF. For the CDR3, the DNA is TGTGCCAGCAAAATGAGCGCTAGCTCCTACAATGAGCAGTTCTTC.